A selection of T cell receptor beta chains follows, all from one sample in a study of T cells after yellow fever vaccination. TCRdb itself ran the 5' RACE reads through MiXCR, one entry per CDR3 protein. The data contain approximately 120,000 distinct CDR3 sequences, 8.9% of them singletons. The sample in question was CD8+ T cells sorted from PBMCs, obtained on the day of the yellow fever booster vaccination. The receptors derive from a man aged 18 to 29 who received the YFV17D yellow fever vaccine. Both conserved end residues are part of each CDR3. The D gene is left open where the match is weak. Size is omitted from some rows. Given values are once, few, many or a class for expanded clones.

j_call cdr3_length d_call v_call clone_size cdr3_nt cdr3_aa
TRBJ1-5 15 . TRBV2 few TGTGCCACCCTCCCTGGGACTGGCGTCAACCAGCCCCAGCATTTT CATLPGTGVNQPQHF
TRBJ2-1 13 TRBD1 TRBV19 many TGTGCCAGTAGTAGGGTGGGACAGAATGAGCAGTTCTTC CASSRVGQNEQFF
TRBJ1-5 16 . TRBV7-9 . TGTGCCAGCAGCAGCAACGACAGAGCACTCAATCAGCCCCAGCATTTT CASSSNDRALNQPQHF
TRBJ1-2 16 TRBD1 TRBV4-1 . TGCGCCAGCAGCCAAGATCTGGACAGGGAGGGTTATGGCTACACCTTC CASSQDLDREGYGYTF
TRBJ2-3 15 . TRBV7-8 many TGTGCCAGCAGCTTAGGGGACGCAGGCACAGATACGCAGTATTTT CASSLGDAGTDTQYF
TRBJ2-7 12 TRBD1 TRBV20-1 . TGCAGTGCTGAACAGGGGTCCTACGAGCAGTACTTC CSAEQGSYEQYF
TRBJ2-3 14 TRBD2 TRBV10-3 few TGTGCCATCAGTGAGGGGACTACCTCAGATACGCAGTATTTT CAISEGTTSDTQYF
TRBJ2-2 12 . TRBV20-1 . TGCAGTGCTAGAGCCCCGGCCGGGGAGCTGTTTTTT CSARAPAGELFF
TRBJ1-5 14 TRBD1 TRBV29-1 . TGCAGCGCGTGGGACAGTTATAGCAATCAGCCCCAGCATTTT CSAWDSYSNQPQHF
TRBJ1-1 15 . TRBV6-5 . TGTGCCAGCAGTTACGCCGCGTCGGGTTTCACTGAAGCTTTCTTT CASSYAASGFTEAFF
TRBJ2-4 16 TRBD1 TRBV7-9 . TGTGCCAGCAGCCGCGACGGAGACAGGGGGAGAAACATTCAGTACTTC CASSRDGDRGRNIQYF
TRBJ2-4 18 TRBD2 TRBV7-2 many TGTGCCAGCAGCTTAGGGAGTAGCGGGGGTTGGGCCAAAAACATTCAGTACTTC CASSLGSSGGWAKNIQYF
TRBJ2-1 17 . TRBV4-3 . TGCGCCAGCAGCCAAGATCACACAGGGAGCTCCTACAATGAGCAGTTCTTC CASSQDHTGSSYNEQFF
TRBJ2-1 14 TRBD1 TRBV11-1 . TGTGCCAGCAGCCCCCGGGACAGGGTTGATGAGCAGTTCTTC CASSPRDRVDEQFF
TRBJ2-1 16 TRBD1 TRBV27 . TGTGCCAGCAGTTTGTCGACCGGGACAGGGTTCAATGAGCAGTTCTTC CASSLSTGTGFNEQFF
TRBJ1-1 13 . TRBV7-9 few TGTGCCAGCAGCCCAAAGGGTGGTTTGGAAGCTTTCTTT CASSPKGGLEAFF
TRBJ2-5 13 . TRBV9 . TGTGCCAGCAGGAAGGACAGCCAAGAGACCCAGTACTTC CASRKDSQETQYF
TRBJ1-4 18 TRBD1 TRBV28 . TGTGCCAGCAGTTTCGGGACAGGGATGGGAATAGCTAATGAAAAACTGTTTTTT CASSFGTGMGIANEKLFF
TRBJ2-4 16 . TRBV4-2 many TGTGCCAGCAGCCAAGATCTTGGCAGGTGGACGCACATTCAGTACTTC CASSQDLGRWTHIQYF
TRBJ2-1 17 . TRBV11-3 . TGTGCCAGCAGCTTAGTTACCCGTGACAGCCCTTACAATGAGCAGTTCTTC CASSLVTRDSPYNEQFF
TRBJ2-2 17 TRBD1 TRBV11-2 few TGTGCCAGCAGCTTACGTTATGGACAGGCGTACACCGGGGAGCTGTTTTTT CASSLRYGQAYTGELFF
TRBJ1-5 13 . TRBV12-3/TRBV12-4 many TGTGCCAGCAGGCCCCAGGGGCATCAGCCCCAGCATTTT CASRPQGHQPQHF
TRBJ1-6 16 TRBD1 TRBV27 few TGTGCCAGCAGTCCTCGGACAGGGTATATGGGTTCACCCCTCCACTTT CASSPRTGYMGSPLHF
TRBJ1-1 13 TRBD1 TRBV6-5 . TGTGCCAGCAGTTATGAGGGGGCAGGAGAAGCTTTCTTT CASSYEGAGEAFF
TRBJ2-3 15 . TRBV20-1 . TGCAGTGCTAGTATTTCCCTGCCGACCACAGATACGCAGTATTTT CSASISLPTTDTQYF
TRBJ2-3 15 TRBD1 TRBV5-1 many TGCGCCAGCAGCTTGTTCTCAGGGGGACAAGATACGCAGTATTTT CASSLFSGGQDTQYF
TRBJ2-1 15 . TRBV5-4 few TGTGCCAGCAGCTTGGGGGGATCGCCCTACAATGAGCAGTTCTTC CASSLGGSPYNEQFF
TRBJ2-2 18 . TRBV4-1 few TGCGCCAGCAGCCAGTTAGGGGTCGGGGACGGCTACACCGGGGAGCTGTTTTTT CASSQLGVGDGYTGELFF
TRBJ2-5 15 . TRBV7-6 many TGTGCCAGCAGCCACCGCGTGCCGGCGACGGAGACCCAGTACTTC CASSHRVPATETQYF
TRBJ2-7 14 TRBD1 TRBV7-9 few TGTGCCAGCAGCTCGGGGACAGGGGGCTCCGAGCAGTACTTC CASSSGTGGSEQYF
TRBJ1-3 15 . TRBV6-5 . TGTGCCAGCAGTCCCTCCGGGGGCTCTGGAAACACCATACATTTT CASSPSGGSGNTIHF
TRBJ1-5 13 . TRBV6-2/TRBV6-3 few TGTGCCAGTCAAAACACGTTCGCTCGGCCCCAGCATTTT CASQNTFARPQHF
TRBJ1-1 13 . TRBV6-2/TRBV6-3 . TGTGCCAGCGGATTTCGGGAGAACACTGAAGCTTTCTTT CASGFRENTEAFF
TRBJ2-3 16 . TRBV7-9 few TGTGCCAGCAGCTTAGCAGGGGACGGGGCCACAGATACGCAGTATTTT CASSLAGDGATDTQYF
TRBJ2-4 12 . TRBV5-1 . TGCGCCAGCAGCTTGGAAGGAAACATTCAGTACTTC CASSLEGNIQYF
TRBJ2-2 15 TRBD1 TRBV6-2/TRBV6-3 few TGTGCCAGCAGTTCCGGGACAGGGGACCCCGGGGAGCTGTTTTTT CASSSGTGDPGELFF
TRBJ2-7 15 . TRBV6-5 . TGTGCCAGCAGCCTCTTAACACGCGGACCCTACGAGCAGTACTTC CASSLLTRGPYEQYF
TRBJ1-5 15 . TRBV4-1 few TGCGCCAGCAGCCAAGATGTGACATCCGGTCAGCCCCAGCATTTT CASSQDVTSGQPQHF
TRBJ2-1 13 . TRBV7-9 . TGTGCCAGCAGCTGGGACCCAGACAATGAGCAGTTCTTC CASSWDPDNEQFF
TRBJ1-5 11 . TRBV23-1 few TGCGCCAGCGTCGCTGGGTTGCCCCAGCATTTT CASVAGLPQHF
TRBJ2-2 17 . TRBV5-4 few TGTGCCAGCAGCGGCCCCATACTAGATCGGGGCACCGGGGAGCTGTTTTTT CASSGPILDRGTGELFF